The entry below describes one T cell receptor (beta chain). Antigen: not known. This sample is drawn from a study of Ad26.COV2.S vaccination and SARS-CoV-2 variants. Assay used: immunoSEQ multiplex PCR; TCRdb lists only in-frame clones, some missing. The top ten clones hold roughly 6% of a sample with roughly 180,000 clones, approximately 90% of them seen once. The CDR3 sequence is 16 residues long. Study-level findings and limits: There was reportedly substantial breadth in spike-specific CD8+ and CD4+ T cell responses after vaccination. Vaccinees and placebo recipients showed similar non-spike TCR breadth.

The sample was peripheral blood, taken after recovery from COVID-19. This sequence originates from a human donor who had recovered from COVID-19. This sequence joins TRBV21-1 and TRBJ1-5; the table calls TRBD1, which could not be checked here. TRBV21-1 is flagged as a pseudogene. CDR3 sequence: CASSKEGQGRNQPQHF. In DNA, the CDR3 is TGTGCCAGCAGCAAGGAGGGACAGGGCCGCAATCAGCCCCAGCATTTT.